The sequence of this T cell receptor (beta chain) was determined in a study of human T cells and chemical hapten exposure. Study as a whole: Investigators sensitized 2 cm by 2 cm of upper inner arm skin with 2% DPC. During the roughly 24-week study period, patients had diphenylcyclopropenone applied to the scalp every week. The cohort included alopecia areata under or over 50% scalp, totalis and universalis.

TCRdb re-analysed the RACE reads in MiXCR, keeping a single row per CDR3 protein. The sample has about 270,000 distinct CDR3 sequences, roughly 7.7% seen once; the top ten hold 1.2%. Study results and caveats: TCRs exceeding 1 in 1000 frequency stayed unchanged with DPC sensitization.

Time point described: pre-sensitization, week 0. The treatment here: therapeutic diphenylcyclopropenone sensitization with weekly scalp DPC. This clonotype has more than one count but fewer than ten. Its cognate antigen is unknown. This CDR3 has 13 residues. The V end lost 5 bases, the J end lost 0 bases, and 11 bases lay between the germline ends. Germline V CDR1 and CDR2: DFQATT, SNEGSKA (reference sequence). This TCR was sampled from a man younger than 35 with alopecia areata. Some clones in this sample may be carry-over from other donors' samples. The sequences come from whole blood, collected in connection with sensitization to the hapten diphenylcyclopropenone (DPC). V gene TRBV20-1 combines with J gene TRBJ2-7; D may be TRBD2 (5 bases). In DNA form, the CDR3 reads TGCAGTGCTTACGGGGATAGCTCCTACGAGCAGTACTTC. Translation: CSAYGDSSYEQYF.